The T cell receptor beta chain described here comes from a study of CD8 T cells in ankylosing spondylitis. MiXCR, run by TCRdb on the 5' RACE reads, gives a single entry per CDR3 protein. The repertoire consists of around 250,000 distinct CDR3 sequences, with about 10% occurring once and the leading ten covering around 6.5%. This CDR3 contains 13 residues. The sample was blood, either unsorted or a sorted T cell fraction (not recorded which). This TCR derives from a male donor with ankylosing spondylitis or in good health (not recorded which). The chain links TRBV21-1 to TRBJ2-7; the tabulated D call, TRBD2, remains unverified against the DNA. TRBV21-1 is assigned pseudogene status. The CDR3 protein is CASSQGEGYEQYF. CDR3 DNA sequence: TGTGCCAGCAGCCAGGGGGAGGGCTACGAGCAGTACTTC.